This entry features one T cell receptor (beta chain) sequence. The antigen is undetermined. Produced via immunoSEQ multiplex PCR; TCRdb's table is partial and in-frame only. The sample shows more than 250,000 clones, 85% to 95% of them seen only once. This CDR3 spans 16 amino acids. Germline V lookup: CDR1 SNHLY, CDR2 FYNNEI. Trimming removed 4 bases from V and 0 bases from J; junction bases left unmatched: 6. These data originate in a study of T cell responses to AZD1222 COVID-19 vaccine. Study-wide findings and caveats: Repertoires were obtained solely post-peak T cell response. Two AZD1222 administrations were followed by greater Spike-specific TCR breadth and depth.

This rearrangement joins TRBV2 to TRBJ1-3; TRBD1 aligns across 7 bases. The sequence was collected from an adult in good health. The sequencing used peripheral blood, collected on day 0 of AZD1222 vaccination. The CDR3 protein is CASSGDRPSSGNTIYF. The CDR3 coding sequence is TGTGCCAGCAGTGGGGACAGACCAAGCTCTGGAAACACCATATATTTT.